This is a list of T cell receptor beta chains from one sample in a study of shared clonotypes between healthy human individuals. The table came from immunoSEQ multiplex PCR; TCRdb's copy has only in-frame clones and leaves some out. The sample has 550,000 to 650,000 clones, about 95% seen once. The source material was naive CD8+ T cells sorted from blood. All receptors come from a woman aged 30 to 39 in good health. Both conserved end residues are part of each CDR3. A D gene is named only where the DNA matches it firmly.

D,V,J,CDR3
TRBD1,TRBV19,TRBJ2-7,CASGPGTGGHEQYF
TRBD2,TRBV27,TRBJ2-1,CASRRLAGGNEQFF
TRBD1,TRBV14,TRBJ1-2,CASSQFTGDYGYTF
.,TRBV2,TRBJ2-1,CAQREGSASRDEQFF
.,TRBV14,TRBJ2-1,CASSQATAYNEQFF
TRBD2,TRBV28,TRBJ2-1,CASSSGHHNEQFF
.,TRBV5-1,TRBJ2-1,CASSLDGSGGNEQFF
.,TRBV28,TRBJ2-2,CASKPGQYGELFF
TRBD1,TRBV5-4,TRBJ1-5,CASSLGGTGGVNQPQHF
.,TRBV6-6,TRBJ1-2,CASTLRGSAYGYTF
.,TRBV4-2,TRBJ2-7,CASSQLGTSYEQYF
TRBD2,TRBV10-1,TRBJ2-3,CASSEFPGTSGYTDTQYF
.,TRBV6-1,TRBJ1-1,CASSEWGEMNTEAFF
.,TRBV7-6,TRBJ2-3,CASSSPGVLTDTQYF
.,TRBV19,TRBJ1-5,CASSIDRSYSNQPQHF
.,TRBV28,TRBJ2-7,CASSPTSYEQYF
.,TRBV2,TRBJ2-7,CASSGISYEQYF
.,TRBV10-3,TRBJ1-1,CAISPEGATEAFF
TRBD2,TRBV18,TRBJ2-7,CASSAGLASEQYF
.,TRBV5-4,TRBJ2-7,CASSLDDSSYEQYF
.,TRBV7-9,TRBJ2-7,CASSFLDNSYEQYF
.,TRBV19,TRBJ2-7,CASSIDSGGSLYEQYF
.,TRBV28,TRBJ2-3,CASSLITGLTDTQYF
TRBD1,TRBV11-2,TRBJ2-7,CASSSDRGLDEQYF
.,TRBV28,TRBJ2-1,CASSFLSWSAHNEQFF
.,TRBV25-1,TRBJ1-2,CASSVDRAGYYGYTF
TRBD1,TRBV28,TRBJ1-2,CASSFGTGPDQSGYTF
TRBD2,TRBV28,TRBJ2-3,CASSLSAGGDTQYF
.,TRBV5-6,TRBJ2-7,CASSPAMMAAYEQYF
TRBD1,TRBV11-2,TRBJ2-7,CASSLDPGTGSGEQYF
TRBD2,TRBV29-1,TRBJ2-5,CSVVRLAGGLETQYF
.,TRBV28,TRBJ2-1,CASSSLLASSYNEQFF
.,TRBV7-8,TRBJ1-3,CASSSLVGEAGNTIYF
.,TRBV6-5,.,CASSYSKTGALEQYF
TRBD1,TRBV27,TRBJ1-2,CASRTGGYGYTF
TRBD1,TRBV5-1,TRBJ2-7,CASTPTGGFYEQYF
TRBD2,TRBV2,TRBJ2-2,CASSDLAGDTGELFF
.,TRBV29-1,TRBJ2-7,CSVMSSPSYEQYF
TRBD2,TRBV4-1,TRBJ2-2,CASSLLAGEANTGELFF
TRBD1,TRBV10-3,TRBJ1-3,CAILDRATGNTIYF
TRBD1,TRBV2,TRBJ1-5,CASRGQGDQPQHF
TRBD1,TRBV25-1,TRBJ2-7,CASSVQGATYEQYF
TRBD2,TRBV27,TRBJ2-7,CASSLTSGISYEQYF
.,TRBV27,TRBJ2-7,CASSLTAGTLAYEQYF
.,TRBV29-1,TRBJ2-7,CSVIPDRSYEQYF
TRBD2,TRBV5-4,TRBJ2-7,CASSLLVVAGGRYEQYF
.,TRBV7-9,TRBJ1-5,CASSLTGNNQPQHF
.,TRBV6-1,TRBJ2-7,CASSPTVGLYEQYF
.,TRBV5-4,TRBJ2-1,CASSPFNEQFF